Below are 4 T cell receptor beta chains sequenced from a single sample in a study of post-analysis software for immune sequencing data. Study-level points and caveats: Five TRBV segments, TRBV5-6, TRBV5-1 and TRBV20-1 among them, were found more frequent in patients than controls.

Their antigen targets remain unknown. The TCR beta cDNA libraries carried unique molecular identifiers. TCRdb re-derived calls from the PCR reads in MiXCR, one entry per CDR3 protein. The sample has roughly 400,000 distinct CDR3 sequences, roughly 40% seen once. The specimen was blood. These receptor sequences come from a girl aged 2 to 9 with multiple sclerosis.

The chain combines TRBV6-2 or TRBV6-3 with TRBJ1-2, with a tentative D call TRBD1 (5 bases). V lost 8 bases and J 6 bases, leaving 13 bases between the germline ends. The CDR3 has 12 residues. In germline, CDR1 is MNHEY, CDR2 SVGEGT. CDR3 in amino acids: CASGSRVDGYTF. DNA for the CDR3: TGTGCCAGCGGTAGCAGGGTGGATGGCTACACCTTC.

The V call is TRBV10-3, the J call TRBJ2-5, with D unresolved. Germline CDR1 reads ENHRY; CDR2 reads SYGVKD. The CDR3 sequence is 14 residues long. Trimming cost V 2 bases and J 4 bases, with 11 bases left between them. The CDR3 here is CAISEQKGIETQYF. The CDR3 DNA is TGTGCCATCAGTGAGCAAAAGGGTATAGAGACCCAGTACTTC.

This chain connects TRBV7-2 to TRBJ2-7; possibly TRBD1 or TRBD2 for D (6 bases each). Trimming shortened V by 6 bases and J by 3 bases, and 12 bases separated the two germline ends. CDR3 size: 13 residues. The germline gives CDR1 SGHTA, CDR2 FQGNSA. CDR3 in DNA: TGTGCCAGCAGTGGGGGGCAGATCTACGAGCAGTACTTC. This sequence encodes CASSGGQIYEQYF.

This clonotype was recorded a few times. CDR3 nucleotides: TGTGCCAGCAGCGCAAACAGGGTGCGGGGAAACACCATATATTTT. Translation: CASSANRVRGNTIYF. The chain employs TRBV7-2 and TRBJ1-3; possible D gene TRBD1, 6 bases. The CDR3 runs 15 residues. V lost 5 bases and J lost 4, with 15 bases in between. Germline V CDR1 and CDR2: SGHTA, FQGNSA.